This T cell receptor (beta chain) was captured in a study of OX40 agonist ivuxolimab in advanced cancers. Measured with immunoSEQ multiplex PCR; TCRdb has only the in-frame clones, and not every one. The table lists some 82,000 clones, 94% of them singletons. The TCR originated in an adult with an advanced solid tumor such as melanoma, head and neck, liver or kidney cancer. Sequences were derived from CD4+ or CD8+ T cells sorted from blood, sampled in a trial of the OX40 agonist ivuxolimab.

The CDR3 DNA reads as TGCGCCAGCAGCCCTGACCCTGAGGAGGAGCTAACCAAAAACATTCAGTACTTC. Translation: CASSPDPEEELTKNIQYF. The chain has TRBV4-3 and TRBJ2-4; tentative D call: TRBD2 (5 bases). Looked up from germline, CDR1 is LGHNA and CDR2 is YSLEER. This CDR3 contains 18 residues. Trimming took off 4 bases at V and 2 bases at J, with 21 bases between the two ends.